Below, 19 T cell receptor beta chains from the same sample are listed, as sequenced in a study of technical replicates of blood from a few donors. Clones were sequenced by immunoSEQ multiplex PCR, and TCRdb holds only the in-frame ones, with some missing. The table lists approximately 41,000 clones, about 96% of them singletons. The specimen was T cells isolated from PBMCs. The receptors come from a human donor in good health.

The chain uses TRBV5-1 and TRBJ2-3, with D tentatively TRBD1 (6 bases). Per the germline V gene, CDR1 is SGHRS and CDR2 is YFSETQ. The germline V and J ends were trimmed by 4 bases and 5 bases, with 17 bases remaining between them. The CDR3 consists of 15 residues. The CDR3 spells CASSQGTQGVDTQYF. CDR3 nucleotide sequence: TGCGCCAGCAGCCAGGGGACCCAAGGGGTAGATACGCAGTATTTT. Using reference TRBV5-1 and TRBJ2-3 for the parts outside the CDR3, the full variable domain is KAGVTQTPRYLIKTRGQQVTLSCSPISGHRSVSWYQQTPGQGLQFLFEYFSETQRNKGNFPGRFSGRQFSNSRSEMNVSTLELGDSALYLCASSQGTQGVDTQYFGPGTRLTVL.

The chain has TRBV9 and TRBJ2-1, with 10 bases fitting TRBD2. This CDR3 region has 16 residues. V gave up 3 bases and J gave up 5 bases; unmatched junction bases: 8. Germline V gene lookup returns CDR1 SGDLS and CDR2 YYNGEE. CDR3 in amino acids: CASSEGLLAGNNEQFF. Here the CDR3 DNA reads TGTGCCAGCAGCGAGGGGCTACTAGCGGGGAACAATGAGCAGTTCTTC.

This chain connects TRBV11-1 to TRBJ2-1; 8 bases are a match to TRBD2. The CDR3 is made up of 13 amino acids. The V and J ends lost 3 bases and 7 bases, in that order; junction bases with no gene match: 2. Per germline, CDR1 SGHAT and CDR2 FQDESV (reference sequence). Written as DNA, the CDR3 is TGTGCCAGCAGCTTCCGGGAGGGAAATGAGCAGTTCTTC. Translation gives CASSFREGNEQFF.

The CDR3: CSVDLAFTQYF. CDR3 DNA: TGCAGCGTTGATCTAGCCTTTACGCAGTATTTT. V usage is TRBV29-1 and J usage is TRBJ2-3; TRBD2 is a possible D gene (5 bases). V gave up 3 bases and J gave up 8 bases, with 9 bases separating them. The germline CDR1 and CDR2 sequences are SQVTM and ANQGSEA. The CDR3 extends over 11 amino acids.

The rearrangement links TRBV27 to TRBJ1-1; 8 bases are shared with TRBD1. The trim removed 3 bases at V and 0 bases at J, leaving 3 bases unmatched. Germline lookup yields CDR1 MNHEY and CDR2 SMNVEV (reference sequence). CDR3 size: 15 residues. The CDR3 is CASSFGDRLNTEAFF. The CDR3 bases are TGTGCCAGCAGTTTTGGGGACAGGTTGAACACTGAAGCTTTCTTT.

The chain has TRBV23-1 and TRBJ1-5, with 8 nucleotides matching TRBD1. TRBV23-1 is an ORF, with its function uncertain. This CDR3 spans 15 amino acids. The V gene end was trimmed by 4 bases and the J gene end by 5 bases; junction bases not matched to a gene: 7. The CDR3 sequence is CASSLRTGRHQPQHF. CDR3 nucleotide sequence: TGCGCCAGCAGTCTAAGGACAGGGAGACATCAGCCCCAGCATTTT.

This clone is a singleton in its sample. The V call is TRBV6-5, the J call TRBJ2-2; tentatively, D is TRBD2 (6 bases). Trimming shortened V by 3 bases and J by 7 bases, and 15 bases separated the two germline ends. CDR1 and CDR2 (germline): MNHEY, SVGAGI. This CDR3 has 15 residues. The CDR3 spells CASSYRTGVDGELFF. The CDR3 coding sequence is TGTGCCAGCAGTTATCGGACGGGAGTGGACGGGGAGCTGTTTTTT.

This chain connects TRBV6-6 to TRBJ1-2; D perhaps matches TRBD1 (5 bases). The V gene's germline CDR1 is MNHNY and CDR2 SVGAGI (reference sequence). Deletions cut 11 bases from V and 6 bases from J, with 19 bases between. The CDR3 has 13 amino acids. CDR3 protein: CAAKPGEGNGYTF. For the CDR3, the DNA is TGTGCCGCCAAACCGGGGGAAGGGAATGGCTACACCTTC.

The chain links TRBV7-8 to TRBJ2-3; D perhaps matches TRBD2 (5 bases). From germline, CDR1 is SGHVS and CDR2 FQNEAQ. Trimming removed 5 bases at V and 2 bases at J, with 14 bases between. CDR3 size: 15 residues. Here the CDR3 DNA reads TGTGCCAGCAGCGGAGTCGTGGAGGACACAGATACGCAGTATTTT. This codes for CASSGVVEDTDTQYF.

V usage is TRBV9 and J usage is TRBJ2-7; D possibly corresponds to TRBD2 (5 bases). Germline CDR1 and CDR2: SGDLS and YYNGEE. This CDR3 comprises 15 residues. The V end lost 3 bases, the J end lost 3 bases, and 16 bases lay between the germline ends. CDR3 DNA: TGTGCCAGCAGCGCCGGAGGAGGTGCTTACTACGAGCAGTACTTC. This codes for CASSAGGGAYYEQYF.

The CDR3 sequence is CASTKGPGQTGELFF. The CDR3 coding sequence is TGCGCCAGCACCAAAGGGCCAGGGCAAACCGGGGAGCTGTTTTTT. The chain joins TRBV5-1 to TRBJ2-2, with TRBD1 as a possible D gene (5 bases). Germline loops: CDR1 SGHRS, CDR2 YFSETQ. V lost 6 bases, J lost 5 bases, and 17 bases lay in between. The CDR3 runs to 15 residues.

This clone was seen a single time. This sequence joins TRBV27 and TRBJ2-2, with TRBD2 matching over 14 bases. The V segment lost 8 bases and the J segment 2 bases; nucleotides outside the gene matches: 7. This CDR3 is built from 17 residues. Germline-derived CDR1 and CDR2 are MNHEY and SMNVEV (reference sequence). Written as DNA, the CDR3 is TGTGCCAGCGTGGGACTAGCGGGAGACCTAAACACCGGGGAGCTGTTTTTT. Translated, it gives CASVGLAGDLNTGELFF.

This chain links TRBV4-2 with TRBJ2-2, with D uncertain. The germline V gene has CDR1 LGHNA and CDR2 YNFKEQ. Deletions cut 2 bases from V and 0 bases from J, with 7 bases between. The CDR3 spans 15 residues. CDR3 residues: CASSQRLTNTGELFF. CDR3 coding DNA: TGTGCCAGCAGCCAACGGTTAACGAACACCGGGGAGCTGTTTTTT.

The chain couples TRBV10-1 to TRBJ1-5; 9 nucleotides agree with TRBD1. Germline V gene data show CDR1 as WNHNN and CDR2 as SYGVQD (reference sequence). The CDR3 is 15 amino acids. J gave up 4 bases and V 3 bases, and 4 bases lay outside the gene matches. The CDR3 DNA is TGCGCCAGCAGTGACCATGGACAGGGGAATCAGCCCCAGCATTTT. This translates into CASSDHGQGNQPQHF.

The CDR3 bases are TGTGCCAGCAGCTTAGGGACAGGGACTAGCGAGCAGTACTTC. This gives the protein CASSLGTGTSEQYF. This rearrangement joins TRBV5-4 to TRBJ2-7; D is perhaps TRBD1 (9 bases). This CDR3 region has 14 residues. In germline, CDR1 is SGHNT, CDR2 YYREEE (reference sequence). V was pared by 2 bases and J by 6 bases, with 15 bases between.

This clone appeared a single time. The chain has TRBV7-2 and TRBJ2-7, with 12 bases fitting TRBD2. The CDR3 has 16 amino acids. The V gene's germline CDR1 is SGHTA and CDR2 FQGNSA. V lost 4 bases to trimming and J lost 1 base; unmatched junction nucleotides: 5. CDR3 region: CASSSLAGGPSYEQYF. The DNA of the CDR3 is TGTGCCAGCAGCTCGCTAGCGGGAGGGCCATCCTACGAGCAGTACTTC.

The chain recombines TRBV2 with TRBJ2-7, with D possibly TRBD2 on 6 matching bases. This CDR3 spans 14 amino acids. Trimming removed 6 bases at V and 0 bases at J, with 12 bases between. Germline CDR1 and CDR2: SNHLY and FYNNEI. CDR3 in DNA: TGTGCCAGCAGGTGGGACTTTAGCTCCTACGAGCAGTACTTC. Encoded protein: CASRWDFSSYEQYF.

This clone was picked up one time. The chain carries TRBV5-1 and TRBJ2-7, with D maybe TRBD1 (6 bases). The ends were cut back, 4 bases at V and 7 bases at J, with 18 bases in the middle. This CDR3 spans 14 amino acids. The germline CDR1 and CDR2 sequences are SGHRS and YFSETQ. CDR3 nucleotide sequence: TGCGCCAGCAGCCCCGGGACATTTTTCGGGGAGCAGTACTTC. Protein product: CASSPGTFFGEQYF. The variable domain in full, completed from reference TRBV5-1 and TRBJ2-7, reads KAGVTQTPRYLIKTRGQQVTLSCSPISGHRSVSWYQQTPGQGLQFLFEYFSETQRNKGNFPGRFSGRQFSNSRSEMNVSTLELGDSALYLCASSPGTFFGEQYFGPGTRLTVT.

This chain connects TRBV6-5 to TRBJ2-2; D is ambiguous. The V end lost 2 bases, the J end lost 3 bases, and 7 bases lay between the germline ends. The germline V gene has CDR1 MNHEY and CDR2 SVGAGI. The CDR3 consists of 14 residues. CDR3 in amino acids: CASSYHPDTGELFF. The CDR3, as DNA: TGTGCCAGCAGTTACCATCCAGACACCGGGGAGCTGTTTTTT.